Listed below are T cell receptor beta chains from one sample, sequenced in a study of T cell repertoires in cytomegalovirus infection. TCRdb called the reads again in MiXCR, with one record for every CDR3 protein. The data hold roughly 500,000 distinct CDR3 sequences, with about 15% observed a single time. The sample consisted of CD8+ T cells from PBMCs. The receptors come from a human donor in good health (CMV status not recorded). Some clones in this sample may be carry-over from other donors' samples. The CDR3 runs from the conserved cysteine through the conserved F or W. A D gene is named only where the DNA matches it firmly. A row's size may be missing; if present it is once, few, many or a size class.

>many|TRBJ1-3|TRBD1|TRBV7-6
TGTGCCAGCAGCCCCCCAGGGGGCAGAGGAAACACCATATATTTT
CASSPPGGRGNTIYF
>NA|TRBJ1-3|NA|TRBV29-1
TGCAGCGTTGCAGGGACCGGAAACACCATATATTTT
CSVAGTGNTIYF
>many|TRBJ2-1|NA|TRBV7-8
TGTGCCAGCAGCGATCGAACGGGTCTCAATGAGCAGTTCTTC
CASSDRTGLNEQFF
>NA|TRBJ1-5|NA|TRBV15
TGTGCCACCAGCAGAGGAACTTATAGCAATCAGCCCCAGCATTTT
CATSRGTYSNQPQHF
>many|TRBJ1-1|NA|TRBV7-9
TGTGCCAGCAGCTTATTCAAGCGGGCCGCCGCAGGATTAAACACTGAAGCTTTCTTT
CASSLFKRAAAGLNTEAFF
>few|TRBJ1-5|NA|TRBV19
TGTGCCAGTAGTATAATCGGCGGACGCAATCAGCCCCAGCATTTT
CASSIIGGRNQPQHF
>NA|TRBJ1-5|NA|TRBV5-5
TGTGCCAGCACCATGGGGGGGGGACAGCCCCAGCATTTT
CASTMGGGQPQHF
>many|TRBJ2-3|TRBD2|TRBV11-2
TGTGCCAGCAGCCACTATAGCGGGGTTAAGCCTAGCACAGATACGCAGTATTTT
CASSHYSGVKPSTDTQYF
>once|TRBJ2-2|TRBD2|TRBV18
TGTGCCAGCTCACCGGCCCTAGCGGGAGATTGGACCGGGGAGCTGTTTTTT
CASSPALAGDWTGELFF
>NA|TRBJ1-2|TRBD1|TRBV7-9
TGTGCCAGCAGCTACGAACAGGGGTATTTTGGCTACACCTTC
CASSYEQGYFGYTF
>many|TRBJ2-1|NA|TRBV7-6
TGTGCCAGCAGCTTAAGGGGTGGAAGCTCCTACAATGAGCAGTTCTTC
CASSLRGGSSYNEQFF
>many|TRBJ2-1|TRBD2|TRBV11-2
TGTGCCAGCAGCTTAGACGTGGGAGGGTACAATGAGCAGTTCTTC
CASSLDVGGYNEQFF
>many|TRBJ1-6|TRBD1|TRBV7-3
TGTGCCAGCAGCCCGACGGGACAGGGGCACTCACCCCTCCACTTT
CASSPTGQGHSPLHF
>many|TRBJ1-4|TRBD1|TRBV28
TGTGCCAGCAGTTTATACAGGGGTGCAACTAATGAAAAACTGTTTTTT
CASSLYRGATNEKLFF
>many|TRBJ1-6|TRBD1|TRBV11-2
TGTGCCAGCAGCTCGTACACAGGGGGAAATTCACCCCTCCACTTT
CASSSYTGGNSPLHF
>NA|TRBJ2-1|TRBD2|TRBV15
TGTGCCACCAGCAGAGGACTAGCGGGAGAACGGAATGAGCAGTTCTTC
CATSRGLAGERNEQFF
>many|TRBJ2-1|NA|TRBV28
TGTGCCAGCAGTTTATTTTTGGTCGACAACCCGAACGAGCAGTTCTTC
CASSLFLVDNPNEQFF
>many|TRBJ2-1|TRBD2|TRBV19
TGTGCCAGTAGTCCCGGGACTAGCGGGAATCTCCTCTCCTACAATGAGCAGTTCTTC
CASSPGTSGNLLSYNEQFF
>few|TRBJ2-1|NA|TRBV2
TGTGCCAGCAAGTACGTTAGCTCCTACAATGAGCAGTTCTTC
CASKYVSSYNEQFF
>many|TRBJ2-1|TRBD2|TRBV7-3
TGTGCCAGCAGCTTAATCCTAGCGGGAGGGGGGGGCAATGAGCAGTTCTTC
CASSLILAGGGGNEQFF
>few|TRBJ1-1|TRBD1|TRBV5-1
TGCGCCAGCAAATCGACAGGGAGCACTGAAGCTTTCTTT
CASKSTGSTEAFF
>NA|TRBJ2-1|NA|TRBV6-2/TRBV6-3
TGTGCCAGCAGTTACCCTGCCGGGATGTACAATGAGCAGTTCTTC
CASSYPAGMYNEQFF
>many|TRBJ2-7|TRBD2|TRBV6-1
TGTGCCAGCAGTGATCCGGGACTAGCGGGAGTGCTCTACGAGCAGTACTTC
CASSDPGLAGVLYEQYF
>many|TRBJ2-7|NA|TRBV12-5
TGTGCTAGTGGTCTCGCCGGGCAGTACGAGCAGTACTTC
CASGLAGQYEQYF
>NA|TRBJ1-6|NA|TRBV27
TGTGCCAGCAGTCCCACGTCTCGGGTCGGTGGACCCCTCCACTTT
CASSPTSRVGGPLHF
>many|TRBJ2-1|NA|TRBV6-1
TGTGCCAGCAGTGGGTCGCGGCCCCGCTTCGCCTACAATGAGCAGTTCTTC
CASSGSRPRFAYNEQFF
>NA|TRBJ2-7|NA|TRBV27
TGTGCCAGCAGTTATTCGACAGGCTACTACGATCAGTACTTC
CASSYSTGYYDQYF
>many|TRBJ2-1|TRBD2|TRBV7-9
TGTGCCAGCAGCCCTTCCCGGGCCGGGGAGGGCTACAATGAGCAGTTCTTC
CASSPSRAGEGYNEQFF
>few|TRBJ2-7|TRBD1|TRBV28
TGTGCCAGCAGTACCCGGACAGGGACCTCCTACGAGCAGTACTTC
CASSTRTGTSYEQYF
>many|TRBJ2-2|NA|TRBV24-1
TGTGCCACCAGTTATGTTGGGAAGCTGTTTTTT
CATSYVGKLFF
>NA|TRBJ2-7|NA|TRBV9
TGTGCCAGCAGCGAAGGGACGGTTGAGGGGGAGCAGTACTTC
CASSEGTVEGEQYF
>many|TRBJ2-7|NA|TRBV20-1
TGCAGTGCTAGCCGGGCCTCTGGTAGCGAGCAGTACTTC
CSASRASGSEQYF
>many|TRBJ2-1|NA|TRBV7-9
TGTGCCAGCAGCTTACCCCTGGCGGGACGCGAGCAGTTCTTC
CASSLPLAGREQFF
>few|TRBJ1-1|TRBD1|TRBV7-9
TGTGCCAGCAGCCCCCGGGACAGATTTACGAACACTGAAGCTTTCTTT
CASSPRDRFTNTEAFF
>few|TRBJ2-5|TRBD2|TRBV20-1
TGCAGTGCTACTTTTTTCCTAGCGGGAGTTCTGTACCAAGAGACCCAGTACTTC
CSATFFLAGVLYQETQYF
>NA|TRBJ1-2|TRBD1|TRBV7-3
TGTGCCAGCAGCGTGACAGGGGGCGATTATGGCTACACCTTC
CASSVTGGDYGYTF
>many|TRBJ1-1|NA|TRBV11-2
TGTGCCAGCAGCTCCCCCATTAGGGCTTTCTTT
CASSSPIRAFF
>NA|TRBJ2-7|NA|TRBV15
TGTGCCACCAGCAGAGAGTACGGATACGAGCAGTACTTC
CATSREYGYEQYF
>NA|TRBJ1-2|NA|TRBV2
TGTGCGGACCAGGCGCTTCTGCCCAACTATGGCTACACCTTC
CADQALLPNYGYTF
>NA|TRBJ1-1|NA|TRBV30
TGTGCCTGGACGGGTATGAACACTGAAGCTTTCTTT
CAWTGMNTEAFF
>few|TRBJ1-3|TRBD1|TRBV28
TGTGCCAGCAGTCCAGACAGGGGGGTAGGAAACACCATATATTTT
CASSPDRGVGNTIYF
>many|TRBJ2-1|NA|TRBV7-7
TGTGCTAGCAGCTTAGGTCTGGGCCCCGGTAATGAGCAGTTCTTC
CASSLGLGPGNEQFF
>many|TRBJ1-6|NA|TRBV9
TGTGCCAGCAGCCCCGGGGCCAGAAATTCACCCCTCCACTTT
CASSPGARNSPLHF
>NA|TRBJ2-1|NA|TRBV3-1
TGTGCCAGCAGCCAAAAGGGACCCTACAATGAGCAGTTCTTC
CASSQKGPYNEQFF
>NA|TRBJ2-7|NA|TRBV28
TGTGCCAGCAGTTTTTTCGTCGCCAAAGAGGGCTACGAGCAGTACTTC
CASSFFVAKEGYEQYF
>many|TRBJ1-5|TRBD1|TRBV7-9
TGTGCCAGCAGCTGGGGACCAGGGGGCGGCAATCAGCCCCAGCATTTT
CASSWGPGGGNQPQHF
>many|TRBJ2-5|NA|TRBV7-9
TGTGCCAGCAGCTTAGTTCTCCAAGAGACCCAGTACTTC
CASSLVLQETQYF
>NA|TRBJ2-3|TRBD1|TRBV5-6
TGTGCCAGCAGCTTGCAGGGAGGGACAGGGGTTAATACGCAGTATTTT
CASSLQGGTGVNTQYF
>NA|TRBJ2-7|NA|TRBV27
TGTGCCAGCAGTTTATCTCAGGGAACTTTCTATCAGTACTTC
CASSLSQGTFYQYF
>many|TRBJ1-5|TRBD1|TRBV4-1
TGCGCCAGCAGCCAAGACGACAGGGGACGCAATCAGCCCCAGCATTTT
CASSQDDRGRNQPQHF
>NA|TRBJ2-7|NA|TRBV12-5
TGTGTCTCTTGGGGGCCCTCTGGGGAGCAGTACTTC
CVSWGPSGEQYF
>many|TRBJ2-1|TRBD1|TRBV7-8
TGTGCCAGCAGCTTAGAGACAGGGTCCAATGAGCAGTTCTTC
CASSLETGSNEQFF
>NA|TRBJ2-3|NA|TRBV27
TGTGCCAGCAGTTTATCAGTTGCAGGCACAGATACGCAGTATTTT
CASSLSVAGTDTQYF
>NA|TRBJ2-1|TRBD1|TRBV7-3
TGTGCCAGCAGCTCCAGACAGGGGTCCGATGAGCAGTTCTTC
CASSSRQGSDEQFF
>few|TRBJ1-3|NA|TRBV6-1
TGTGCCAGCAGTGAAGCCTTCAGGGGAGCTGGAAACACCATATATTTT
CASSEAFRGAGNTIYF
>many|TRBJ2-7|TRBD1|TRBV28
TGTGCCAGCAGTTTATTGGGACAGGGAACCGTCGCGGATTCCTACGAGCAGTACTTC
CASSLLGQGTVADSYEQYF
>NA|TRBJ1-5|NA|TRBV25-1
TGTGCCAGCAGTGCCCTTATGGGTAATCAGCCCCAGCATTTT
CASSALMGNQPQHF
>few|TRBJ1-4|NA|TRBV25-1
TGTGCCAGCAGTGAACATACAGGGTATTCTAATGAAAAACTGTTTTTT
CASSEHTGYSNEKLFF
>many|TRBJ1-2|TRBD1|TRBV7-9
TGTGCCAGCAGCCCCCGGACAGGGTACTATGGCTACACCTTC
CASSPRTGYYGYTF